The 2 T cell receptor beta chains below all came from one sample that was sequenced in a study of blood T cell repertoires in COVID-19. Clones were read by immunoSEQ multiplex PCR, and TCRdb kept only the in-frame ones, dropping some. The table shows around 250,000 clones, with roughly 83% occurring only once. The sequenced sample was peripheral blood. These receptors all stem from a man aged 80 or over with acute or convalescent COVID-19.

The genes are TRBV28 and TRBJ2-3; D not certain. CDR1 is MDHEN and CDR2 is SYDVKM in the germline V gene. The CDR3 sequence is 12 residues long. The V end lost 4 bases, the J end lost 4 bases, and 6 bases lay between the germline ends. The CDR3 sequence is CASSWSADTQYF. The CDR3 bases are TGTGCCAGCAGTTGGAGCGCAGATACGCAGTATTTT.

The chain combines TRBV27 with TRBJ1-2; 8 bases fit TRBD1. This CDR3 spans 16 amino acids. V gave up 0 bases and J gave up 2 bases; unmatched junction bases: 5. Germline CDR1 MNHEY, CDR2 SMNVEV (reference sequence). The CDR3 is CASSLSAGGLNYGYTF. Here the CDR3 DNA reads TGTGCCAGCAGTTTATCGGCAGGGGGCTTGAACTATGGCTACACCTTC.